A selection of T cell receptor beta chains follows, all from one sample in a study of glioma-infiltrating T cells after dendritic cell vaccination. Clones were read by immunoSEQ multiplex PCR, and TCRdb kept only the in-frame ones, dropping some. The sample holds fewer than 85,000 clones, around nine tenths seen once. The sequencing here drew on blood, taken before dendritic cell vaccination. All receptors come from a human donor with glioblastoma. Both conserved end residues are part of each CDR3. D genes are given only for firm matches. Some rows mark clone size as missing; the rest say once, few, many or name a class of expanded clone.

clone_size: few
d_call: TRBD1
j_call: TRBJ1-4
v_call: TRBV19
cdr3_nt: TGTGCCAGTAGACGAGGACAGGGCTTCGAAAAACTGTTTTTT
cdr3_aa: CASRRGQGFEKLFF

clone_size: -
d_call: -
j_call: TRBJ1-2
v_call: TRBV5-1
cdr3_nt: TGCGCCAGCAGAGAGGCAGGGACTATCGACTATGGCTACACCTTC
cdr3_aa: CASREAGTIDYGYTF

clone_size: -
d_call: -
j_call: TRBJ1-5
v_call: TRBV5-1
cdr3_nt: TGCGCCAGCAGCTTGGAAGCAGGGCCCGGTCAGCCCCAGCATTTT
cdr3_aa: CASSLEAGPGQPQHF

clone_size: -
d_call: TRBD1
j_call: TRBJ1-1
v_call: TRBV7-6
cdr3_nt: TGTGCCAGCAGCCCGCCACAGGGGGCGGTGAGTGAAGCTTTCTTT
cdr3_aa: CASSPPQGAVSEAFF

clone_size: -
d_call: TRBD2
j_call: TRBJ2-2
v_call: TRBV9
cdr3_nt: TGTGCCAGCGAAGCGGGAACGAACACCGGGGAGCTGTTTTTT
cdr3_aa: CASEAGTNTGELFF

clone_size: -
d_call: TRBD1
j_call: TRBJ1-2
v_call: TRBV13
cdr3_nt: TGTGCCAGCAGCTTACGGACAGGGGCAAACTATGGCTACACCTTC
cdr3_aa: CASSLRTGANYGYTF

clone_size: -
d_call: TRBD2
j_call: TRBJ2-2
v_call: TRBV9
cdr3_nt: TGTGCCAGCAAGAGCGGGAGTAGCACCGGGGAGCTGTTTTTT
cdr3_aa: CASKSGSSTGELFF

clone_size: once
d_call: TRBD2
j_call: TRBJ2-1
v_call: TRBV29-1
cdr3_nt: TGCAGCGTCGCGAGGACTAGCGAAAAGAGTATTGAGCAGTTCTTC
cdr3_aa: CSVARTSEKSIEQFF

clone_size: -
d_call: TRBD2
j_call: TRBJ2-7
v_call: TRBV13
cdr3_nt: TGTGCCAGCAGCTTGTCTAGCGGGATGGCGTCCTACGAGCAGTACTTC
cdr3_aa: CASSLSSGMASYEQYF

clone_size: -
d_call: -
j_call: TRBJ2-7
v_call: TRBV7-6
cdr3_nt: TGTGCCAGCAGCTCGACTGCCTACGAGCAGTACTTC
cdr3_aa: CASSSTAYEQYF

clone_size: -
d_call: TRBD1
j_call: TRBJ1-2
v_call: TRBV27
cdr3_nt: TGTGCCAGCAGTTCACAGGGGGCGCTTGGCTACACCTTC
cdr3_aa: CASSSQGALGYTF

clone_size: -
d_call: -
j_call: TRBJ1-6
v_call: TRBV9
cdr3_nt: TGTGCCAGCAGCCCCCGGGAGGGGCGCAATTCACCCCTCCACTTT
cdr3_aa: CASSPREGRNSPLHF

clone_size: few
d_call: -
j_call: TRBJ1-4
v_call: TRBV7-8
cdr3_nt: TGTGCCAGCAGCTTGGAGGATCTGGGGAGAAGGGAAAAACTGTTTTTT
cdr3_aa: CASSLEDLGRREKLFF

clone_size: -
d_call: -
j_call: TRBJ2-5
v_call: TRBV2
cdr3_nt: TGTGCCAGCAGACAGGTAGAGACCCAGTACTTC
cdr3_aa: CASRQVETQYF

clone_size: -
d_call: TRBD2
j_call: TRBJ2-1
v_call: TRBV5-6
cdr3_nt: TGTGCCAGCACCGCGGGGGGGCCTAGGGATGAGCAGTTCTTC
cdr3_aa: CASTAGGPRDEQFF

clone_size: -
d_call: TRBD1
j_call: TRBJ1-2
v_call: TRBV5-1
cdr3_nt: TGCGCCAGCAGCTCCGGACAGGGGGCTGGTGGCTACACCTTC
cdr3_aa: CASSSGQGAGGYTF

clone_size: few
d_call: TRBD1
j_call: TRBJ1-1
v_call: TRBV2
cdr3_nt: TGTGCCAGCAGTGAAGGGCTACAGGGGATCACTGAAGCTTTCTTT
cdr3_aa: CASSEGLQGITEAFF

clone_size: -
d_call: TRBD2
j_call: TRBJ2-3
v_call: TRBV19
cdr3_nt: TGTGCCAGTAGTTCCCTAGCGGGGACTAGCACAGATACGCAGTATTTT
cdr3_aa: CASSSLAGTSTDTQYF

clone_size: -
d_call: -
j_call: TRBJ2-1
v_call: TRBV5-1
cdr3_nt: TGCGCCAGCAGCGCAGTGCTAGGCAGTGAGCAGTTCTTC
cdr3_aa: CASSAVLGSEQFF

clone_size: -
d_call: -
j_call: TRBJ2-3
v_call: TRBV7-3
cdr3_nt: TGTGCCAGCAGCCCTAGCCGGAGCACAGATACGCAGTATTTT
cdr3_aa: CASSPSRSTDTQYF

clone_size: -
d_call: TRBD1
j_call: TRBJ2-3
v_call: TRBV28
cdr3_nt: TGTGCCAGCAGTTTTGAACAGGGGACCCAGGCTGTTGGGACAGATACGCAGTATTTT
cdr3_aa: CASSFEQGTQAVGTDTQYF

clone_size: -
d_call: -
j_call: TRBJ1-2
v_call: TRBV20-1
cdr3_nt: TGCAGTGCTCCGACAGACTATGGCTACACCTTC
cdr3_aa: CSAPTDYGYTF

clone_size: -
d_call: TRBD1
j_call: TRBJ1-6
v_call: TRBV11-3
cdr3_nt: TGTGCCAGCAGCCCGACAGGGGGTAATTCACCCCTCCACTTT
cdr3_aa: CASSPTGGNSPLHF

clone_size: -
d_call: TRBD1
j_call: TRBJ1-1
v_call: TRBV6-1
cdr3_nt: TGTGCCGGCCTATCCGCGGACAGGGTGAACACTGAAGCTTTCTTT
cdr3_aa: CAGLSADRVNTEAFF

clone_size: -
d_call: -
j_call: TRBJ2-5
v_call: TRBV30
cdr3_nt: TGTGCCTGGAGGCGCCAGGGTTCGGGCACGGGGGAGCAGTACTTC
cdr3_aa: CAWRRQGSGTGEQYF

clone_size: -
d_call: TRBD2
j_call: TRBJ2-1
v_call: TRBV29-1
cdr3_nt: TGCAGCGTAAGACTAGCGGAGCAGTTCTTC
cdr3_aa: CSVRLAEQFF

clone_size: -
d_call: -
j_call: TRBJ1-2
v_call: TRBV28
cdr3_nt: TGTGCCAGCAGTTTAGCCGCAGGGGTGGGTGGCTACACCTTC
cdr3_aa: CASSLAAGVGGYTF

clone_size: -
d_call: TRBD2
j_call: TRBJ2-1
v_call: TRBV6-1
cdr3_nt: TGTGCCAGCAGTCTACTAGCGGGAGGCTACAATGAGCAGTTCTTC
cdr3_aa: CASSLLAGGYNEQFF

clone_size: -
d_call: TRBD1
j_call: TRBJ1-6
v_call: TRBV5-1
cdr3_nt: TGCGCCAGCAGCCCCGATTTTGACAGGGGCTCCTATAATTCACCCCTCCACTTT
cdr3_aa: CASSPDFDRGSYNSPLHF

clone_size: once
d_call: TRBD2
j_call: TRBJ2-5
v_call: TRBV9
cdr3_nt: TGTGCCAGCAGCCCCGGGACTAGCGGGGGTATTCAAGAGACCCAGTACTTC
cdr3_aa: CASSPGTSGGIQETQYF

clone_size: -
d_call: -
j_call: TRBJ1-2
v_call: TRBV6-1
cdr3_nt: TGTGCCAGCAGTGAAGCTGTCGAGGGATATGGCTACACCTTC
cdr3_aa: CASSEAVEGYGYTF

clone_size: once
d_call: TRBD2
j_call: TRBJ2-1
v_call: TRBV9
cdr3_nt: TGTGCCAGCAGCGTAGAAGCGGGAGGCTATGAGCAGTTCTTC
cdr3_aa: CASSVEAGGYEQFF

clone_size: -
d_call: TRBD2
j_call: TRBJ2-5
v_call: TRBV11-3
cdr3_nt: TGTGCCAGCAGCTGGCGGGCTAGCGGATTACAAGAGACCCAGTACTTC
cdr3_aa: CASSWRASGLQETQYF

clone_size: -
d_call: TRBD2
j_call: TRBJ2-1
v_call: TRBV11-2
cdr3_nt: TGTGCCAGCAGCTCGCCCACTAGCGGGAGGATCAATGAGCAGTTCTTC
cdr3_aa: CASSSPTSGRINEQFF

clone_size: once
d_call: TRBD2
j_call: TRBJ2-1
v_call: TRBV5-1
cdr3_nt: TGCGCCAGCAGCTTGGATAGCGGGAGCTACAATGAGCAGTTCTTC
cdr3_aa: CASSLDSGSYNEQFF

clone_size: -
d_call: TRBD1
j_call: TRBJ2-2
v_call: TRBV11-3
cdr3_nt: TGTGCCAGCAGCTTTGCTACAGGGGGTATGGACACCGGGGAGCTGTTTTTT
cdr3_aa: CASSFATGGMDTGELFF

clone_size: -
d_call: -
j_call: TRBJ2-5
v_call: TRBV2
cdr3_nt: TGTGCCAGCAAAAGAGAACAGGGCGGGGAGACCCAGTACTTC
cdr3_aa: CASKREQGGETQYF

clone_size: -
d_call: TRBD1
j_call: TRBJ2-3
v_call: TRBV7-3
cdr3_nt: TGTGCCAGCAGCCGTGGGACAGGTTTTGTCGATACGCAGTATTTT
cdr3_aa: CASSRGTGFVDTQYF

clone_size: -
d_call: -
j_call: TRBJ2-5
v_call: TRBV6-5
cdr3_nt: TGTGCCAGCAGTGCCACGGAGGGGGAGACCCAGTACTTC
cdr3_aa: CASSATEGETQYF

clone_size: -
d_call: -
j_call: TRBJ2-1
v_call: TRBV7-8
cdr3_nt: TGTGCCAGCAGCTTAGCGTCTAGCGCGGCAAATGAGCAGTTCTTC
cdr3_aa: CASSLASSAANEQFF